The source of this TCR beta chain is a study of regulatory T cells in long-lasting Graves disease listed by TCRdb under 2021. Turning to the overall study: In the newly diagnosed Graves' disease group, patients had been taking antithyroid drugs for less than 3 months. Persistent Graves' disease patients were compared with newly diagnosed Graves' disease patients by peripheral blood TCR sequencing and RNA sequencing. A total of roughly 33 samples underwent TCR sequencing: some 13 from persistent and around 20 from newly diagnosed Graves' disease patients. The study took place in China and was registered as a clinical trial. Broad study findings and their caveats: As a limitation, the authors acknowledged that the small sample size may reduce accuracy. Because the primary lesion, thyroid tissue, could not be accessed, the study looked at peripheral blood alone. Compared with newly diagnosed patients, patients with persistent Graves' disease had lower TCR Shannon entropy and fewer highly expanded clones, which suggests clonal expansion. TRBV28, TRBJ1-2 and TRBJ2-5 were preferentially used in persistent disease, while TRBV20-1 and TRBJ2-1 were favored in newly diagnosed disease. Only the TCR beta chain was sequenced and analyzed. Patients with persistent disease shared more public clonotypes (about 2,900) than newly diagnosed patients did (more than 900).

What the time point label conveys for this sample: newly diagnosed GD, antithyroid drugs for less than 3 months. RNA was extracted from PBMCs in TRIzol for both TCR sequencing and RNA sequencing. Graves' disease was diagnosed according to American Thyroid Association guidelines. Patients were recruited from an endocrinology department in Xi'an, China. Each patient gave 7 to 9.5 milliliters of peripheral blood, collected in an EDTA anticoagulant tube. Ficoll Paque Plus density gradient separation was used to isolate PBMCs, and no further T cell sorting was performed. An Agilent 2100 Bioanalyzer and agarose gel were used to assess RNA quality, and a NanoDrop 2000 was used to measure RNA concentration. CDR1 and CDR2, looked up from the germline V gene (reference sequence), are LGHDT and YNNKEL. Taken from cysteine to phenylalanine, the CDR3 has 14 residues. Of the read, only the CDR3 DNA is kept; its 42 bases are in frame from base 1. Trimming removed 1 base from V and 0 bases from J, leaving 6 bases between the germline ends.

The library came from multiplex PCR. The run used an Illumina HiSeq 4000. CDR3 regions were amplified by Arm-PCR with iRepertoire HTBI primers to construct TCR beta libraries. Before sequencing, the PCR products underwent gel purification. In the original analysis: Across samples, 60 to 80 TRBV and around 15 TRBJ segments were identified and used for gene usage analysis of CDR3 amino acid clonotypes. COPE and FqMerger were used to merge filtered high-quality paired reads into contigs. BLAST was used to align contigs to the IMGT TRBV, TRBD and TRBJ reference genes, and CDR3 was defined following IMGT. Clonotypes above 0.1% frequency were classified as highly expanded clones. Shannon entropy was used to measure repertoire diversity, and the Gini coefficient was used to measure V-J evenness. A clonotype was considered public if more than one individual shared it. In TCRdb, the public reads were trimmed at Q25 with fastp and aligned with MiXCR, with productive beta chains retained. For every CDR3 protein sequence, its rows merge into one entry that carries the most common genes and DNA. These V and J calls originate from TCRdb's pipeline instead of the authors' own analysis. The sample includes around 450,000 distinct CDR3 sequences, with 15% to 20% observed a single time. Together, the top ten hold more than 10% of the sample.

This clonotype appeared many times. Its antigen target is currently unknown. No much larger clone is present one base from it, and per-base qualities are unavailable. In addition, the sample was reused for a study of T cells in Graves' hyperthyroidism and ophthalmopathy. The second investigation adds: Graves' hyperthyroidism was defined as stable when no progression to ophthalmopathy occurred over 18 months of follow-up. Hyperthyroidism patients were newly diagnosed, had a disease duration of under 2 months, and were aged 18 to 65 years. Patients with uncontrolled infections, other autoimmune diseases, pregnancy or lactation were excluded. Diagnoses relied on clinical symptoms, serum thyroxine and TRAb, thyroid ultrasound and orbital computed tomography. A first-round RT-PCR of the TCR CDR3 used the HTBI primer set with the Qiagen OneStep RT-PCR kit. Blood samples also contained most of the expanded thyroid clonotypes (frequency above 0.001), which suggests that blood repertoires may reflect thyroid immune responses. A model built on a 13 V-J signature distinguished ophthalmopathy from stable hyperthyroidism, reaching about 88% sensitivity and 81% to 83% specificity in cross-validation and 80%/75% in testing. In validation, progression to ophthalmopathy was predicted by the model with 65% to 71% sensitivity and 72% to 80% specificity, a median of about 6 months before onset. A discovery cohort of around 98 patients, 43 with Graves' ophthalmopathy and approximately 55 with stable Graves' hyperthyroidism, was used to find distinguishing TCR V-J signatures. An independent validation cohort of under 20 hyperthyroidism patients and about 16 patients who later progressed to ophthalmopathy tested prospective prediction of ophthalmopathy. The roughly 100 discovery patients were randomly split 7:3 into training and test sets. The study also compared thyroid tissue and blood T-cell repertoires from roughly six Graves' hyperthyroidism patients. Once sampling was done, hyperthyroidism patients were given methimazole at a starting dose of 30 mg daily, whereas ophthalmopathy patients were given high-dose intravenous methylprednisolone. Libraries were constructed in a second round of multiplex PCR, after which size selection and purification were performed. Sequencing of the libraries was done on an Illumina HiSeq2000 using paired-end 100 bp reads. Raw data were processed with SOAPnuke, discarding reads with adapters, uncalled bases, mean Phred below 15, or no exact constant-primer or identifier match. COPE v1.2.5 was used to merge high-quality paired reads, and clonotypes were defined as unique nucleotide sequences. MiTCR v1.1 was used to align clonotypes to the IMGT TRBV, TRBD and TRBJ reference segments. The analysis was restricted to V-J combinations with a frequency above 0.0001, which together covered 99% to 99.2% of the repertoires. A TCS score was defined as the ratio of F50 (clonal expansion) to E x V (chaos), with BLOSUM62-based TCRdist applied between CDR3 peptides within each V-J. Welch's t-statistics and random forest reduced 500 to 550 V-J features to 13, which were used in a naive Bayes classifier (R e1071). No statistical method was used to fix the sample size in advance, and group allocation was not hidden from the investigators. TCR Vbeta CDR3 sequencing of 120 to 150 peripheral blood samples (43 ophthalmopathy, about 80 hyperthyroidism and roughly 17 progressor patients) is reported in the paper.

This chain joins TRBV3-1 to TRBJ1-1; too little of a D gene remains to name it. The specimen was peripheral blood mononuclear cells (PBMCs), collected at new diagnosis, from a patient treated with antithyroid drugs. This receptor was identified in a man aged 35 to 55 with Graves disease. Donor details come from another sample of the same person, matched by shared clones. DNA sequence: TGTGCCAGCAGCCAAGCCGGCGTGAACACTGAAGCTTTCTTT. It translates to CASSQAGVNTEAFF.